The present entry profiles one TCR beta chain with its context. The sample comes from a study of blood T cell repertoires in COVID-19. Whole-study context: Acute and convalescent COVID-19 specimens originated in the United States, Italy and Spain. Sample material is recorded as cDNA or gDNA derived from T cells, B-cell-depleted T cells, or PBMCs.

The table came from immunoSEQ multiplex PCR; TCRdb's copy has only in-frame clones and leaves some out. The sample shows under 150,000 clones, more than 80% of them seen only once. Germline V gives CDR1 MNHEY, CDR2 SMNVEV (reference sequence). CDR3 length equals 14 residues. Germline trimming cut 7 bases from V and 2 bases from J; bases unmatched to any gene: 6. The sequence was obtained from a woman between 40 and 50 years old with acute or convalescent COVID-19. The rearrangement joins TRBV27 to TRBJ2-7; 9 nucleotides agree with TRBD2. Sequenced: peripheral blood. CDR3 nucleotides: TGTGCCAGCACAGCTAGCGGGGTACCCTACGAGCAGTACTTC. This encodes CASTASGVPYEQYF.